This is a list of T cell receptor beta chains from one sample in a study of regulatory T cells in long-lasting Graves disease. TCRdb reprocessed the multiplex PCR reads with MiXCR, giving one entry per CDR3 protein. The sample carries under 450,000 distinct CDR3 sequences, about 23% recorded once. The sequenced sample was peripheral blood mononuclear cells (PBMCs), obtained when the disease was refractory, from a patient treated with antithyroid drugs. The receptors come from a woman aged 40 to 49 with Graves disease. Each CDR3 is given with its conserved first and last residue. The D gene is left open where the match is weak. Only some rows state a clone size, as once, few, many or a class for expanded clones.

J	D	size	V	CDR3	DNA
TRBJ2-3	.	many	TRBV2	CASSVSVPDTQYF	TGTGCCAGCAGTGTCTCAGTCCCAGATACGCAGTATTTT
TRBJ2-3	.	.	TRBV27	CASSLRTGISTDTQYF	TGTGCCAGCAGTTTACGCACAGGGATCAGCACAGATACGCAGTATTTT
TRBJ1-1	TRBD1	.	TRBV5-6	CASSFTGGATRATEAFF	TGTGCCAGCAGCTTCACAGGGGGCGCAACGAGGGCCACTGAAGCTTTCTTT
TRBJ2-5	.	.	TRBV6-1	CASSSGAETQYF	TGTGCCAGCAGCTCGGGCGCGGAGACCCAGTACTTC
TRBJ2-3	TRBD2	.	TRBV28	CASRPASGRASAHATDTQYF	TGTGCCAGCAGACCGGCTAGCGGGAGGGCCTCGGCGCATGCCACAGATACGCAGTATTTT
TRBJ1-4	TRBD1	.	TRBV20-1	CSARKLQGSTNEKLFF	TGCAGTGCTAGAAAACTACAGGGGTCAACTAATGAAAAACTGTTTTTT
TRBJ1-3	.	few	TRBV20-1	CSAIASRSGNTIYF	TGCAGTGCGATCGCCTCTCGCTCTGGAAACACCATATATTTT
TRBJ2-2	.	few	TRBV9	CASSVNAGELFF	TGTGCCAGCAGCGTGAACGCCGGGGAGCTGTTTTTT
TRBJ2-4	.	.	TRBV6-1	CASSDKSKNIQYF	TGTGCCAGCAGCGACAAAAGCAAAAACATTCAGTACTTC
TRBJ2-7	.	many	TRBV19	CASSWGDSSYEQYF	TGTGCCAGTAGTTGGGGGGACAGCTCCTACGAGCAGTACTTC
TRBJ2-1	TRBD2	once	TRBV12-3/TRBV12-4	CASSPGLARPIQFF	TGTGCCAGCAGCCCGGGACTAGCGAGGCCCATACAGTTCTTC
TRBJ2-7	TRBD1	many	TRBV28	CASRGQGILYEQYF	TGTGCCAGCAGAGGACAGGGTATATTATACGAGCAGTACTTC
TRBJ1-2	.	.	TRBV7-2	CASSLDNNYGYTF	TGTGCCAGCAGCTTAGACAATAACTATGGCTACACCTTC
TRBJ2-2	.	many	TRBV20-1	CSARANSVTGGELFF	TGCAGTGCTAGAGCGAATTCCGTTACGGGCGGGGAGCTGTTTTTT
TRBJ2-7	TRBD2	few	TRBV5-1	CASSLDVVGLAGGLSHEQYF	TGCGCCAGCAGCTTGGACGTGGTGGGACTAGCGGGAGGCCTTTCCCACGAGCAGTACTTC
TRBJ2-7	.	many	TRBV19	CASSFSGYLDEQYF	TGTGCCAGTAGTTTTAGCGGCTACCTTGACGAGCAGTACTTC
TRBJ2-2	TRBD2	few	TRBV27	CASKREGYAGELFF	TGTGCCAGCAAGCGGGAGGGTTACGCCGGGGAGCTGTTTTTT
TRBJ2-7	TRBD2	many	TRBV10-3	CAISDGLADSYEQYF	TGTGCCATCAGTGATGGACTAGCGGATTCCTACGAGCAGTACTTC
TRBJ1-2	.	many	TRBV28	CASWDGANYGYTF	TGTGCCAGCTGGGACGGAGCTAACTATGGCTACACCTTC
TRBJ2-2	.	many	TRBV5-1	CASSYKAVATGELFF	TGCGCCAGCAGCTACAAGGCCGTCGCCACCGGGGAGCTGTTTTTT
TRBJ2-7	.	.	TRBV6-5	CASSSPPSIEQYF	TGTGCCAGCAGTTCACCCCCGTCGATCGAGCAGTACTTC
TRBJ2-7	TRBD2	many	TRBV10-3	CASGTSGRYEQYF	TGTGCCAGCGGGACTAGCGGGAGGTACGAGCAGTACTTC
TRBJ2-2	.	.	TRBV27	CASSLRQRNTGELFF	TGTGCCAGCAGTTTGAGGCAAAGGAACACCGGGGAGCTGTTTTTT
TRBJ2-5	TRBD1	many	TRBV6-1	CASSGNRGKETQYF	TGTGCCAGCAGTGGAAACAGGGGGAAAGAGACCCAGTACTTC
TRBJ2-3	TRBD2	.	TRBV7-9	CASSYAGTSGTTQYF	TGTGCCAGCAGCTATGCCGGGACTAGCGGGACTACGCAGTATTTT
TRBJ1-5	.	few	TRBV6-1	CASSAGIFGNQPQHF	TGTGCCAGCAGTGCAGGGATTTTTGGCAATCAGCCCCAGCATTTT
TRBJ1-5	.	few	TRBV4-1	CASSQENGYSNQPQHF	TGCGCCAGCAGCCAAGAAAACGGTTATAGCAATCAGCCCCAGCATTTT
TRBJ2-5	.	.	TRBV5-1	CASSLLTNQETQYF	TGCGCCAGCAGTCTACTAACCAACCAAGAGACCCAGTACTTC
TRBJ2-6	.	.	TRBV25-1	CASSSTGKDGANVLTF	TGTGCCAGCAGTTCAACAGGTAAAGACGGGGCCAACGTCCTGACTTTC
TRBJ1-5	TRBD1	many	TRBV28	CATLRTGFVQPQHF	TGTGCCACCTTGCGGACAGGGTTTGTTCAGCCCCAGCATTTT
TRBJ2-1	.	.	TRBV29-1	CSVDGQPSHNEQFF	TGCAGCGTTGATGGCCAACCCTCGCACAATGAGCAGTTCTTC
TRBJ2-3	TRBD1	.	TRBV5-1	CASSSRQGVTDTQYF	TGCGCCAGCAGCTCCCGACAGGGGGTCACAGATACGCAGTATTTT